Here is one T cell receptor (beta chain) with its context. Some clones are missing from TCRdb's copy, which holds only in-frame ones; the method was immunoSEQ multiplex PCR. The repertoire consists of around 1.4 million clones, with around 98.5% occurring once and the leading ten covering approximately 0.4%. This sample is drawn from a study of shared clonotypes between healthy human individuals. This CDR3 is built from 14 residues. V was clipped by 4 bases and J by 8 bases; unmatched bases: 7. Germline V gene sequence: CDR1 SGDLS, CDR2 YYNGEE. The rearrangement joins TRBV9 to TRBJ2-1, with 9 bases fitting TRBD2. The receptor was derived from a young man in good health. Sequencing was performed on naive CD4+ T cells sorted from blood. Subset reported: CD45RA+ positively selected. CDR3 coding DNA: TGTGCCAGCAGCCCGGCTAGCGGGATTTATGAGCAGTTCTTC. Residues: CASSPASGIYEQFF.